These 20 T cell receptor beta chains were sequenced from one sample in a study of Tregs in tolerant kidney transplant recipients. Assay: immunoSEQ multiplex PCR; the TCRdb copy retains only in-frame clones and omits some. Its clone listing holds 25,000 to 35,000 clones. This sample comprised CD8+ T cells from blood, obtained before the transplant. The receptors were gathered from a human donor who received a combined kidney and bone marrow transplant.

With regard to this clone: The read ends 3 residues before the CDR3 terminus; that terminus is restored from the germline J gene. This sequence joins TRBV7-2 and TRBJ2-5, with 11 bases aligning to TRBD2. The germline V gene encodes CDR1 SGHTA and CDR2 FQGNSA. This CDR3 contains 16 residues. J was trimmed by 5 bases and V by 0 bases; bases with no gene match: 5. CDR3 amino acids: CASSLATSGSQETQYF. The sequenced CDR3 bases are TGTGCCAGCAGCTTAGCTACTAGCGGGAGTCAGGAGACC.

As to this clone: From the germline J gene comes the end of the CDR3, since the read stops 3 residues before it. J is TRBJ1-2 and V is TRBV7-6; 10 bases agree with TRBD1. CDR3 length equals 15 residues. Germline V gene lookup returns CDR1 SGHVS and CDR2 FNYEAQ. The CDR3 protein is CASSLAKGQGYGYTF. CDR3 DNA (partial): TGTGCCAGCAGCTTAGCCAAGGGACAGGGGTACGGC.

A note on this clone: The observed sequence ends 3 residues before the CDR3 terminus, with the missing tail filled in from the germline J gene. The gene calls are TRBV19 and TRBJ2-7, with D possibly TRBD1 on 6 matching bases. Germline assignment: CDR1 LNHDA and CDR2 SQIVND (reference sequence). The CDR3 length is 14 residues. V lost 6 bases to trimming and J lost 3 bases, with 15 bases between them. CDR3 DNA (partial): TGTGCCAGTAGCCAATCGACAGGAGGCTACGAG. This sequence encodes CASSQSTGGYE. The entire CDR3 protein reads CASSQSTGGYEQYF.

Details on this clone: From the germline J gene comes the end of the CDR3, since the read stops 3 residues before it. The chain couples TRBV7-8 to TRBJ2-3, with TRBD2 matching 9 bases. CDR3 length equals 16 residues. The germline CDR1 and CDR2 sequences are SGHVS and FQNEAQ. Losses at the gene ends were 2 bases for V and 5 bases for J; bases not matched to a gene: 8. The part of the CDR3 DNA that was read is TGTGCCAGCAGCTTAAGTAGCGGGAGAACCGAAGATACG. Translating it yields CASSLSSGRTEDT. The full CDR3 is CASSLSSGRTEDTQYF.

CDR3 region: CASSRSGFSDGYTF. The covered CDR3 bases are TGTGCCAGCAGCCGATCAGGGTTTTCTGACGGC. V is TRBV7-9 and J is TRBJ1-2, with D perhaps TRBD1 (5 bases). The read ends 3 residues shy of where the CDR3 ends; the end is completed using the germline J gene. The CDR3 totals 14 residues. The germline CDR1 and CDR2 sequences are SEHNR and FQNEAQ (reference sequence).

To note about this clone: The read comes to an end 3 residues before the CDR3 does, leaving the germline J gene to fill in the end. The chain is built from TRBV5-6 and TRBJ2-7, with a possible D match to TRBD1 (6 bases). Germline CDR1 is SGHDT and CDR2 is YYEEEE. The CDR3 is 13 residues long. V was pared by 2 bases and J by 5 bases, with 11 bases between. The CDR3 sequence: CASSFGDINEQYF. Partial CDR3 DNA: TGTGCCAGCAGCTTCGGGGACATCAACGAG.

With respect to this clone: The read ends 3 residues shy of where the CDR3 ends; the end is completed using the germline J gene. The chain is built from TRBV2 and TRBJ2-1; 7 bases match TRBD2. The CDR3 runs 13 residues. The ends lost 8 bases at V and 3 bases at J; junction bases unmatched: 4. Germline CDR1 is SNHLY and CDR2 is FYNNEI. CDR3 residues: CASVAGDYNEQFF. CDR3 DNA, as far as it was read: TGTGCCAGCGTGGCGGGAGACTACAATGAG.

A word on this clone: The read terminates 3 residues before the CDR3 end, so the remaining end is supplied by the germline J gene. The gene calls are TRBV13 and TRBJ1-1; TRBD1 aligns across 7 bases. V gave up 3 bases and J gave up 6 bases; unmatched junction bases: 7. CDR3 length equals 14 residues. CDR1 is PRHDT and CDR2 is FYEKMQ in the germline V gene (reference sequence). The DNA read from the CDR3 is TGTGCCAGCAGCTTGAGGGGGCTTGGGGCTGAA. This encodes CASSLRGLGAE. The full CDR3 protein reads CASSLRGLGAEAFF.

In the case of this clone: The read ends 3 residues early relative to the CDR3; the germline J gene fills the gap. The chain couples TRBV5-6 to TRBJ2-2; D perhaps matches TRBD2 (6 bases). The germline CDR1 and CDR2 sequences are SGHDT and YYEEEE. CDR3 length equals 15 residues. With 2 bases removed from V and 5 bases from J, the gap between germline ends came to 13 bases. The CDR3 reads CASSFGTGGTGELFF. The DNA read from the CDR3 is TGTGCCAGCAGCTTCGGGACTGGGGGGACCGGGGAG. The entire variable domain, with the rest obtained from reference TRBV5-6 and TRBJ2-2, is as follows: DAGVTQSPTHLIKTRGQQVTLRCSPKSGHDTVSWYQQALGQGPQFIFQYYEEEERQRGNFPDRFSGHQFPNYSSELNVNALLLGDSALYLCASSFGTGGTGELFFGEGSRLTVL.

The sequenced part of the CDR3 DNA is TGTGCCAGCAGCCTAGGGCCATCTCAGCCC. Translated, it gives CASSLGPSQP. The whole CDR3 sequence reads CASSLGPSQPQHF. The chain employs TRBV7-6 and TRBJ1-5; D call uncertain. The read falls 3 residues short of the CDR3 end, and the missing part is taken from the germline J gene. V lost 5 bases, J lost 6 bases, and 11 bases lay in between. The length of the CDR3 is 13 residues. Germline V gives CDR1 SGHVS, CDR2 FNYEAQ.

Incomplete CDR3 DNA: TGTGCCAGCAGCGGGACAGAAAACACCGGGGAG. It is translated as CASSGTENTGE. The whole CDR3 sequence is CASSGTENTGELFF. The V call is TRBV11-3, the J call TRBJ2-2; 7 nucleotides line up with TRBD1. Read coverage stops 3 residues before the CDR3 terminus; the germline J gene supplies the remainder. The germline V gene encodes CDR1 SGHNT and CDR2 YENEEA. V dropped 5 bases and J dropped 2; count of bases not matched to a gene: 2. The CDR3 runs 14 residues.

Turning to this clone: With the read ending 3 residues before the CDR3 end, the germline J gene is used to fill in that end. The V call is TRBV7-9, the J call TRBJ1-2, with D tentatively TRBD1 (5 bases). Deletions cut 3 bases from V and 6 bases from J, with 14 bases between. CDR3 size: 14 residues. Germline lookup yields CDR1 SEHNR and CDR2 FQNEAQ (reference sequence). This CDR3 reads CASSLVARADGYTF. The CDR3 DNA, read in part, is TGTGCCAGCAGCTTGGTCGCCAGGGCTGATGGC.

A remark on this clone: The DNA ends 3 residues before the CDR3 does, and the rest of the CDR3 is filled in from the germline J gene. The chain joins TRBV30 to TRBJ1-4, with 7 nucleotides matching TRBD1. Looked up from germline, CDR1 is GTSNPN and CDR2 is SVGIG (reference sequence). V trimming: 0 bases; J trimming: 7 bases; junction bases outside the gene matches: 8. CDR3 length equals 15 residues. CDR3 amino acids: CAWSVTGAMGEKLFF. The CDR3 DNA, read in part, is TGTGCCTGGAGTGTAACAGGGGCTATGGGTGAAAAA. The full variable domain, its missing parts supplied by reference TRBV30 and TRBJ1-4, is SQTIHQWPATLVQPVGSPLSLECTVEGTSNPNLYWYRQAAGRGLQLLFYSVGIGQISSEVPQNLSASRPQDRQFILSSKKLLLSDSGFYLCAWSVTGAMGEKLFFGSGTQLSVL.

Comments on this clone: The read stops 3 residues short of the end of the CDR3; the missing end is completed from the germline J gene. The chain is built from TRBV6-2 or TRBV6-3 and TRBJ2-7; 8 bases map to TRBD1. The CDR3 length is 15 residues. V gave up 1 base and J gave up 5 bases; unmatched junction bases: 7. Germline V gives CDR1 MNHEY, CDR2 SVGEGT. The CDR3 region is CASSYLTGDKDEQYF. The CDR3 DNA, read in part, is TGTGCCAGCAGTTACTTGACAGGGGATAAGGACGAG.

CDR3: CASSLGPNGWLNEQFF. The part of the CDR3 DNA that was read is TGTGCCAGCAGCTTAGGTCCCAACGGGTGGCTAAATGAG. The J gene is TRBJ2-1, the V gene TRBV7-8; no clear D. The read stops 3 residues short of the end of the CDR3; the missing end is completed from the germline J gene. From germline, CDR1 is SGHVS and CDR2 FQNEAQ. The CDR3 sequence is 16 residues long. V lost 1 base and J lost 7, with 17 bases in between. Together with reference TRBV7-8 and TRBJ2-1, the CDR3 gives the full variable domain: GAGVSQSPRYKVAKRGQDVALRCDPISGHVSLFWYQQALGQGPEFLTYFQNEAQLDKSGLPSDRFFAERPEGSVSTLKIQRTQQEDSAVYLCASSLGPNGWLNEQFFGPGTRLTVL.

With regard to this clone: The read halts 3 residues ahead of the CDR3 end, with the missing end drawn from the germline J gene. The chain employs TRBV11-2 and TRBJ2-7, with 10 bases fitting TRBD1. CDR1 and CDR2 (germline): SGHAT, FQNNGV. Germline trimming cut 3 bases from V and 0 bases from J; bases unmatched to any gene: 2. The CDR3 runs 15 residues. The covered CDR3 bases are TGTGCCAGCAGCTTGGGACAGGGGAGCTCCTACGAG. This codes for CASSLGQGSSYE. The whole CDR3 protein reads CASSLGQGSSYEQYF.

Remarks on this clone: Coverage ceases 3 residues before the CDR3 finishes, and the germline J gene fills in the end. The V and J genes are TRBV6-2 or TRBV6-3 and TRBJ1-5; 10 positions agree with TRBD1. The CDR3 is 15 amino acids. CDR1 and CDR2 (germline): MNHEY, SVGEGT. V dropped 6 bases and J dropped 6; count of bases not matched to a gene: 8. The sequenced CDR3 bases are TGTGCCAGCAGCTTGACAGGGGGCTTCGGTCAGCCC. Translation: CASSLTGGFGQP. The entire CDR3 sequence reads CASSLTGGFGQPQHF.

Concerning this clone: Read coverage stops 3 residues before the CDR3 terminus; the germline J gene supplies the remainder. This chain joins TRBV5-1 and TRBJ2-1, with 7 positions matching TRBD1. The V segment lost 0 bases and the J segment 2 bases; nucleotides outside the gene matches: 2. The CDR3 consists of 15 residues. CDR1 SGHRS and CDR2 YFSETQ come from the germline V gene. Incomplete CDR3 DNA: TGCGCCAGCAGCTTGGGACAGGGACCCTACAATGAG. Translation: CASSLGQGPYNE. The full CDR3 sequence reads CASSLGQGPYNEQFF.

With respect to this clone: The CDR3 is cut off 3 residues early in the read; its end comes from the germline J gene. V gene TRBV6-2 or TRBV6-3 combines with J gene TRBJ1-5, with D possibly TRBD1 on 6 matching bases. V lost 4 bases, J lost 5 bases, and 18 bases lay in between. This CDR3 has 16 residues. CDR1 MNHEY and CDR2 SVGEGT come from the germline V gene. CDR3 loop: CASSSLWGLPDQPQHF. The DNA read from the CDR3 is TGTGCCAGCAGTTCCCTCTGGGGGCTCCCCGATCAGCCC.

A note on this clone: The read ends 3 residues before the CDR3 terminus; that terminus is restored from the germline J gene. The chain has TRBV7-6 and TRBJ2-1; D not certain. The CDR3 length is 15 residues. V was pared by 1 base and J by 3 bases, with 10 bases between. Germline CDR1 is SGHVS and CDR2 is FNYEAQ. Incomplete CDR3 DNA: TGTGCCAGCAGCTTAGGAGCCGATGACTACAATGAG. Protein: CASSLGADDYNE. In full, the CDR3 reads CASSLGADDYNEQFF.